Listed here is a single TCR beta chain. The authors reverse transcribed all of the isolated RNA, so sequencing captured expressed TCRB transcripts. The data were produced by immunoSEQ multiplex PCR, yet TCRdb's version contains in-frame clones alone and is incomplete. The table has roughly 370,000 clones, about 15% seen once. This CDR3 has 15 residues. Germline loops: CDR1 LNHNV, CDR2 YYDKDF (reference sequence). V was pared by 0 bases and J by 8 bases, with 16 bases between. This sample is drawn from a study of beta chain features in type 1 diabetes. Sequenced material: naive CD4+ T cells from blood. The source of this sequence is a man in his thirties or forties in good health. The chain carries TRBV15 and TRBJ1-1; D might be TRBD1 (5 bases). CDR3: CATSRDGTAKYEAFF. DNA for the CDR3: TGTGCCACCAGCAGAGATGGGACGGCGAAATACGAAGCTTTCTTT.